The entry below describes one T cell receptor (beta chain). Its antigen is still unknown. The junction does not match germline at one end; this may be a read error. Tagging with unique molecular identifiers was a feature of the TCR beta cDNA libraries. Hundreds of thousands of cDNA molecules were obtained from 1 to 10 million T cells. TCRdb reprocessed the PCR reads via MiXCR and lists one record per CDR3 protein. The repertoire holds roughly 800,000 distinct CDR3 sequences, with 30% as singletons. This CDR3 is 15 amino acids long. CDR1 and CDR2 from the germline V gene are SGHNT and YYREEE (reference sequence). These data come from a study of post-analysis software for immune sequencing data. Study details: The disease courses covered relapsing-remitting, secondary progressive and progressive-relapsing multiple sclerosis.

Study-level results: Samples from a shared batch, those prepared together, strongly co-clustered by F measure. Roughly five TRBV segments appeared more often in patients than in controls, and TRBV5-6, TRBV5-1 and TRBV20-1 were among these. Normalized Chao1 diversity was significantly reduced in patients versus controls.

Sequenced input: blood. The chain has TRBV5-4 and TRBJ2-3, with 10 bases that match TRBD1. The receptor's source is a girl between 10 and 17 years old with multiple sclerosis. The CDR3 DNA follows: TGTGCCAGCAGCGGAAGGGACAGGGGAACAGATGCGCAGTATTTT. It is translated as CASSGRDRGTDAQYF.